This T cell receptor (beta chain) was sequenced in a study of blood T cell repertoires in COVID-19. For the study at large: The United States, Italy and Spain provided the acute and convalescent COVID-19 samples. PBMCs, B-cell-depleted T cells, or T cells provided the cDNA or gDNA that made up the material.

Those enrolled in Seattle joined during active infection and were followed longitudinally afterward. In regard to this clone: Other DNA sequences in this sample translate to the same CDR3.

In the study's own analysis: Nucleated cell number was recorded as an estimate derived from reference gene primer amplification. The data were produced by immunoSEQ multiplex PCR, yet TCRdb's version contains in-frame clones alone and is incomplete. D and trimming were read from the DNA, whereas the V and J calls and clone size are those reported in that table. The table has about 200,000 clones, over 80% seen once. The CDR3 loop spans 13 amino acids. Looked up from germline, CDR1 is KGHSH and CDR2 is LQKENI. V lost 4 bases and J 2 bases, leaving 8 bases between the germline ends. The source material was peripheral blood. The clonotype originates from a man in his sixties with COVID-19, enrolled during active disease. This chain links TRBV18 with TRBJ1-1; perhaps TRBD1 as D (5 bases). As DNA, the CDR3 is TGTGCCAGCTCACGTACAGGAAACACTGAAGCTTTCTTT. Translation gives CASSRTGNTEAFF.